This TCR beta chain was obtained from a study of cytomegalovirus exposure and HLA in healthy donors. Overall study results and limits: Reportedly, diagnosis of cytomegalovirus status by the classifier showed high specificity and sensitivity. Later analysis indicated greater clonal expansion among HLA-associated TCR beta chains than among equally common other chains. The authors enumerated over 150 TCR beta chains as linked to cytomegalovirus.

The PCR used 60 Vbeta and 13 Jbeta primers. Assay: immunoSEQ multiplex PCR; the TCRdb copy retains only in-frame clones and omits some. The profile shows more than 100,000 clones, approximately 80% of them singletons. Comments on this clone: What it binds is not known.

V shed 3 bases, J shed 5 bases, and the junction held 4 bases outside the gene matches. The CDR3 is 15 residues long. Germline lookup yields CDR1 MGHRA and CDR2 YSYEKL. Sequenced input: PBMCs. The origin of this receptor is a woman between 55 and 75 years old in good health and CMV-seronegative. This chain joins TRBV4-1 and TRBJ1-2; TRBD1 aligns across 12 bases. The CDR3 sequence is CASSQGQGAYYGYTF. DNA of the CDR3: TGCGCCAGCAGCCAGGGACAGGGGGCTTATTATGGCTACACCTTC.